The 25 T cell receptor beta chains reported below all come from one sample, sequenced in a study of T cell responses to AZD1222 COVID-19 vaccine. TCRdb's table, derived via immunoSEQ multiplex PCR, lists solely in-frame clones and lacks some. The profile shows more than 140,000 clones, 85% to 95% of them singletons. Sequencing was performed on peripheral blood, taken on day 0 of MenACWY control vaccination. These receptors were obtained from an adult in good health.

The chain joins TRBV25-1 to TRBJ2-7; 8 bases are a match to TRBD1. The V segment lost 6 bases and the J segment 5 bases; nucleotides outside the gene matches: 6. CDR1 and CDR2 (germline): MGHDK, SYGVNS. The CDR3 contains 13 residues. Written as DNA, the CDR3 is TGTGCCAGCAGGGGACAGGCTTCTAACGAGCAGTACTTC. Translated, it gives CASRGQASNEQYF.

A few counts support this clone. J is TRBJ2-2 and V is TRBV7-8; D may match TRBD1 or TRBD2 (5 bases each). The CDR3 consists of 14 residues. Trimming removed 5 bases from V and 5 bases from J, with 12 bases in between. Germline CDR1 SGHVS, CDR2 FQNEAQ. CDR3 sequence (DNA): TGTGCCAGCAGCCCCCATGGGGGAACCGGGGAGCTGTTTTTT. Translation: CASSPHGGTGELFF.

The rearrangement links TRBV7-2 to TRBJ1-1; 11 nucleotides line up with TRBD1. The CDR3 runs 16 residues. Trimming took 4 bases from V and 3 from J; bases not matched to a gene: 7. Looked up from germline, CDR1 is SGHTA and CDR2 is FQGNSA. The CDR3: CASSYRTGGLDTEAFF. The CDR3 region has the DNA TGTGCCAGCAGCTATAGGACAGGGGGCCTGGACACTGAAGCTTTCTTT.

This clone was observed once. This rearrangement joins TRBV7-9 to TRBJ2-1; 14 bases match TRBD2. This CDR3 contains 16 residues. Unmatched junction bases numbered 5, after V lost 5 bases and J lost 5 bases. Germline V gene lookup returns CDR1 SEHNR and CDR2 FQNEAQ (reference sequence). The CDR3 protein is CASSHQGLAGDNEQFF. CDR3 sequence (DNA): TGTGCCAGCAGCCACCAGGGACTAGCGGGAGACAATGAGCAGTTCTTC.

The V and J genes are TRBV12-5 and TRBJ2-2, with D possibly matching TRBD1 (6 bases). This CDR3 spans 17 amino acids. Germline values: CDR1 LGHNT, CDR2 FRNRAP. Between the trimmed V and J ends, which lost 0 bases and 2 bases, there was a span of 13 bases. The CDR3 sequence is CASGLVTGGPNTGELFF. CDR3 in DNA: TGTGCTAGTGGTTTGGTAACTGGGGGCCCCAACACCGGGGAGCTGTTTTTT. The full variable domain, with the rest looked up from reference TRBV12-5 and TRBJ2-2, is DARVTQTPRHKVTEMGQEVTMRCQPILGHNTVFWYRQTMMQGLELLAYFRNRAPLDDSGMPKDRFSAEMPDATLATLKIQPSEPRDSAVYFCASGLVTGGPNTGELFFGEGSRLTVL.

The V and J genes are TRBV6-5 and TRBJ2-7; D is possibly TRBD1 or TRBD2 (6 bases each). The germline V gene has CDR1 MNHEY and CDR2 SVGAGI. The germline V and J ends were trimmed by 8 bases and 2 bases, with 16 bases remaining between them. The CDR3 runs to 14 residues. The CDR3 loop is CASSRGVSAYEQYF. The CDR3 DNA follows: TGTGCCAGCTCTAGGGGGGTCTCCGCCTACGAGCAGTACTTC.

The sample holds a few counts of this clone. The CDR3 sequence is CASSQDTKGSYEQYF. The CDR3 region has the DNA TGTGCCAGCAGCCAAGACACAAAAGGGTCCTACGAGCAGTACTTC. The chain is built from TRBV28 and TRBJ2-7; unclear D gene. V was shortened by 6 bases and J by 1 base, with 16 bases between the two germline ends. Germline V lookup: CDR1 MDHEN, CDR2 SYDVKM. This CDR3 region has 15 residues.

The chain recombines TRBV9 with TRBJ2-7; 8 bases are shared with TRBD1. Losses at the gene ends were 4 bases for V and 2 bases for J; bases not matched to a gene: 5. Germline CDR1 reads SGDLS; CDR2 reads YYNGEE. This CDR3 comprises 14 residues. This CDR3 is CASSPGQGAYEQYF. The CDR3 nucleotides are TGTGCCAGCAGCCCCGGACAGGGCGCCTACGAGCAGTACTTC.

The CDR3 is CASSLASDEQFF. The CDR3 coding sequence is TGTGCCAGCAGCTTAGCCTCAGATGAGCAGTTCTTC. The chain carries TRBV7-2 and TRBJ2-1, with D unclear. Trimming stripped 0 bases from V and 8 bases from J, with 5 bases between. The length of the CDR3 is 12 residues. Germline V gene data show CDR1 as SGHTA and CDR2 as FQGNSA.

The chain recombines TRBV9 with TRBJ1-1; the D is unclear. CDR3 length equals 13 residues. V was cut by 4 bases and J by 1 base, with 8 bases left in between. CDR1 SGDLS and CDR2 YYNGEE come from the germline V gene. The CDR3 loop reads CASSTDWNTEAFF. CDR3 nucleotide sequence: TGTGCCAGCAGCACAGACTGGAACACTGAAGCTTTCTTT.

The sample holds one count of this clone. The chain recombines TRBV7-6 with TRBJ1-1, with a weak D call TRBD1 (6 bases). CDR3 length equals 14 residues. Trimming left V 6 bases short and J 0 bases short, with 11 bases between. Germline loops: CDR1 SGHVS, CDR2 FNYEAQ. In nucleotides, the CDR3 is TGTGCCAGCAGACAGGGACCGATGAACACTGAAGCTTTCTTT. This gives the protein CASRQGPMNTEAFF.

This sequence joins TRBV14 and TRBJ1-1; D ambiguous. CDR3 length equals 14 residues. V dropped 0 bases and J dropped 3 bases, with 8 bases sitting between them. CDR1 and CDR2 (germline): SGHDN, FVKESK. The CDR3 loop reads CASSQDSGDTEAFF. The CDR3 bases are TGTGCCAGCAGCCAAGATTCCGGAGACACTGAAGCTTTCTTT.

V is TRBV7-8 and J is TRBJ2-7, with TRBD2 matching 14 bases. Germline loops: CDR1 SGHVS, CDR2 FQNEAQ. This CDR3 region has 16 residues. The V segment lost 5 bases and the J segment 3 bases; nucleotides outside the gene matches: 6. CDR3: CASSPQGLAGGYEQYF. In nucleotides, the CDR3 is TGTGCCAGCAGCCCCCAAGGACTAGCGGGAGGCTACGAGCAGTACTTC. The whole variable domain, remainder taken from reference TRBV7-8 and TRBJ2-7, is GAGVSQSPRYKVAKRGQDVALRCDPISGHVSLFWYQQALGQGPEFLTYFQNEAQLDKSGLPSDRFFAERPEGSVSTLKIQRTQQEDSAVYLCASSPQGLAGGYEQYFGPGTRLTVT.

This rearrangement joins TRBV9 to TRBJ2-1; 8 bases align to TRBD1. Germline assignment: CDR1 SGDLS and CDR2 YYNGEE. The CDR3 is made up of 15 amino acids. V was pared by 3 bases and J by 9 bases, with 11 bases of the junction left unmatched. CDR3 sequence reads: CASSGRTGPPGEQFF. The CDR3 DNA reads TGTGCCAGCAGCGGTCGGACAGGGCCCCCGGGTGAGCAGTTCTTC.

J is TRBJ1-2 and V is TRBV25-1; D not resolved. The CDR3 runs 15 residues. Trimming removed 5 bases from V and 0 bases from J, with 13 bases in between. From germline, CDR1 is MGHDK and CDR2 SYGVNS. The CDR3 DNA follows: TGTGCCAGCAGTCCGGACGGCGGAACTAACTATGGCTACACCTTC. This sequence encodes CASSPDGGTNYGYTF.

V gene TRBV7-3 combines with J gene TRBJ1-1, with 7 bases lining up with TRBD1. This CDR3 comprises 14 residues. The V gene's germline CDR1 is SGHTA and CDR2 FQGTGA. V shed 5 bases, J shed 1 base, and the junction held 4 bases outside the gene matches. The CDR3, as DNA: TGTGCCAGCAGCCCGGGACAGAAGAACACTGAAGCTTTCTTT. Translating gives CASSPGQKNTEAFF.

Comment on this clone: One junction end disagrees with the germline gene, perhaps due to a read error. The V call is TRBV11-2, the J call TRBJ2-7, with D perhaps TRBD2 (6 bases). The CDR3 is made up of 11 amino acids. Looked up from germline, CDR1 is SGHAT and CDR2 is FQNNGV. Here the CDR3 reads CASSFRTGEAF. Written as DNA, the CDR3 is TGTGCCAGCAGCTTTCGGACGGGGGAGGCCTTC.

The chain couples TRBV7-8 to TRBJ2-1, with TRBD2 matching 11 bases. The CDR3 spans 18 residues. Germline V gene lookup returns CDR1 SGHVS and CDR2 FQNEAQ. The V gene end was trimmed by 1 base and the J gene end by 0 bases; junction bases not matched to a gene: 5. Here the CDR3 DNA reads TGTGCCAGCAGCTTAGGGATAGCGGGAGGGAGCTCCTACAATGAGCAGTTCTTC. As protein: CASSLGIAGGSSYNEQFF. The full variable domain, rest sourced from reference TRBV7-8 and TRBJ2-1, is GAGVSQSPRYKVAKRGQDVALRCDPISGHVSLFWYQQALGQGPEFLTYFQNEAQLDKSGLPSDRFFAERPEGSVSTLKIQRTQQEDSAVYLCASSLGIAGGSSYNEQFFGPGTRLTVL.

This chain links TRBV5-6 with TRBJ1-4; D might be TRBD1 (6 bases). This CDR3 is 14 amino acids long. The V gene's germline CDR1 is SGHDT and CDR2 YYEEEE. Trimming pared 3 bases from V and 4 bases from J, leaving 10 bases between. The CDR3 nucleotides are TGTGCCAGCAGCTCGAACAGGGTTAATGAAAAACTGTTTTTT. Its protein product is CASSSNRVNEKLFF. The variable domain in full, with the rest retrieved from reference TRBV5-6 and TRBJ1-4, is DAGVTQSPTHLIKTRGQQVTLRCSPKSGHDTVSWYQQALGQGPQFIFQYYEEEERQRGNFPDRFSGHQFPNYSSELNVNALLLGDSALYLCASSSNRVNEKLFFGSGTQLSVL.

The chain recombines TRBV5-1 with TRBJ2-7; 8 bases are shared with TRBD2. The CDR3 sequence is 14 residues long. Unmatched junction bases numbered 8, after V lost 4 bases and J lost 5 bases. Germline CDR1 and CDR2: SGHRS and YFSETQ. The CDR3 sequence: CASSREGGTDEQYF. The CDR3 bases are TGCGCCAGCAGCCGGGAGGGGGGTACGGACGAGCAGTACTTC. Full variable domain (rest looked up from reference TRBV5-1 and TRBJ2-7): KAGVTQTPRYLIKTRGQQVTLSCSPISGHRSVSWYQQTPGQGLQFLFEYFSETQRNKGNFPGRFSGRQFSNSRSEMNVSTLELGDSALYLCASSREGGTDEQYFGPGTRLTVT.

The chain couples TRBV5-6 to TRBJ1-1; 9 bases line up with TRBD1. This CDR3 has 15 residues. The trim removed 4 bases at V and 4 bases at J, leaving 8 bases unmatched. Looked up from germline, CDR1 is SGHDT and CDR2 is YYEEEE. The CDR3 nucleotides read TGTGCCAGCAGCGAGAACAGGGGGCTGAGCACTGAAGCTTTCTTT. Its translation is CASSENRGLSTEAFF.

This clone was recorded a few times. The V and J genes are TRBV7-3 and TRBJ2-1, with 10 bases fitting TRBD2. J gave up 8 bases and V 1 base, and 2 bases lay outside the gene matches. CDR1 is SGHTA, CDR2 FQGTGA, per germline. This CDR3 is 14 amino acids long. In DNA form, the CDR3 reads TGTGCCAGCAGCTTAAAAGCGGGGGGGCATGAGCAGTTCTTC. Translating gives CASSLKAGGHEQFF.

This sequence joins TRBV5-5 and TRBJ1-5, with D unclear. The CDR3 is made up of 13 amino acids. Per germline, CDR1 SGHKS and CDR2 YYEKEE (reference sequence). V lost 2 bases to trimming and J lost 5 bases, with 8 bases between them. The CDR3 nucleotides read TGTGCCAGCAGCTTAGGGTGGGATCAGCCCCAGCATTTT. This encodes CASSLGWDQPQHF.

This chain joins TRBV20-1 and TRBJ1-2, with D hard to call. Germline V gives CDR1 DFQATT, CDR2 SNEGSKA (reference sequence). The germline V and J ends were trimmed by 6 bases and 2 bases, with 4 bases remaining between them. This CDR3 is 10 amino acids long. The CDR3 here is CSAPNYGYTF. DNA for the CDR3: TGCAGTGCCCCGAACTATGGCTACACCTTC.

This chain connects TRBV9 to TRBJ2-7; 7 nucleotides match TRBD1. Trimming took 0 bases from V and 3 from J; bases not matched to a gene: 6. This CDR3 comprises 15 residues. The V gene's germline CDR1 is SGDLS and CDR2 YYNGEE. The CDR3: CASSVVETGIYEQYF. The CDR3 nucleotides read TGTGCCAGCAGCGTAGTTGAGACAGGGATCTACGAGCAGTACTTC.